This T cell receptor (beta chain) stems from a study of T cells in Graves' hyperthyroidism and ophthalmopathy. General study points: The majority of expanded thyroid clonotypes above 0.001 also appeared in blood.

Ten or more counts support this clonotype. The antigen remains unidentified. TCR beta CDR3 sequences were amplified from RNA transcripts. The HTBI primer set drove a first-round RT-PCR of the TCR CDR3. TCRdb passed the multiplex PCR reads through MiXCR, listing each CDR3 protein once. The sample consists of 250,000 or so distinct CDR3 sequences, roughly 15% of them appearing once. The V gene lost 3 bases and the J gene lost 9 bases, with 12 bases spanning the gap. Germline V gives CDR1 SGHRS, CDR2 YFSETQ. CDR3 length: 12 residues. Sequenced sample: blood. V usage is TRBV5-1 and J usage is TRBJ1-1; D uncertain. This sequence originates from a woman between 45 and 60 years old with Graves' hyperthyroidism that later progressed to Graves' ophthalmopathy. The chain's CDR3 is CASSWAGSQAFF. The CDR3 coding sequence is TGCGCCAGCAGCTGGGCCGGGAGTCAAGCTTTCTTT.